The 30 T cell receptor beta chains in this list originate from one sample, sequenced in a study of blood T cell repertoires in COVID-19. Sequencing was performed with immunoSEQ multiplex PCR; in TCRdb, only in-frame clones are kept and a portion is missing. In the table there are roughly 260,000 clones, about 90% of which are singletons. What was sequenced was peripheral blood. The receptor set was obtained from a woman aged 50 to 60 who had recovered from COVID-19.

The chain couples TRBV2 to TRBJ2-3; TRBD2 agrees at 12 bases. Germline CDR1 reads SNHLY; CDR2 reads FYNNEI. The CDR3 covers 16 residues. The junction had 2 bases not matched to a gene; V was cut back by 4 bases and J by 0 bases. CDR3 coding DNA: TGTGCCAGCAGTGGGACTAGCGGGGCTAGCACAGATACGCAGTATTTT. It translates to CASSGTSGASTDTQYF.

This clone was found a few times. CDR3 region: CAISESGRRGYGYTF. The CDR3 nucleotides are TGTGCCATCAGTGAGTCCGGTAGAAGGGGTTATGGCTACACCTTC. The V gene is TRBV10-3, the J gene TRBJ1-2; perhaps TRBD1 as D (5 bases). Between the trimmed V and J ends, which lost 0 bases and 5 bases, there was a span of 13 bases. Germline CDR1 ENHRY, CDR2 SYGVKD. This CDR3 spans 15 amino acids.

This sequence joins TRBV11-2 and TRBJ2-1; 8 bases line up with TRBD2. Germline values: CDR1 SGHAT, CDR2 FQNNGV. J was trimmed by 6 bases and V by 3 bases; bases with no gene match: 10. This CDR3 has 16 amino acids. The CDR3 reads CASSLGYSGGINEQFF. DNA for the CDR3: TGTGCCAGCAGCTTGGGCTACAGCGGGGGCATCAATGAGCAGTTCTTC. Full variable domain (rest looked up from reference TRBV11-2 and TRBJ2-1): EAGVAQSPRYKIIEKRQSVAFWCNPISGHATLYWYQQILGQGPKLLIQFQNNGVVDDSQLPKDRFSAERLKGVDSTLKIQPAKLEDSAVYLCASSLGYSGGINEQFFGPGTRLTVL.

J is TRBJ2-7 and V is TRBV19; 11 bases line up with TRBD1. CDR1 and CDR2 from the germline V gene are LNHDA and SQIVND (reference sequence). V shed 4 bases and J 4 bases; nucleotides not matched to a gene: 6. This CDR3 contains 15 residues. The CDR3 DNA reads TGTGCCAGTAGTACAACCGGGACAGGGGGGTACGAGCAGTACTTC. Encoded protein: CASSTTGTGGYEQYF.

V gene TRBV28 combines with J gene TRBJ1-1; D is perhaps TRBD1 (6 bases). The germline V and J ends were trimmed by 1 base and 4 bases, with 13 bases remaining between them. Germline CDR1 is MDHEN and CDR2 is SYDVKM. The CDR3 runs to 15 residues. CDR3 sequence reads: CASSLSARDTTEAFF. The CDR3 DNA reads TGTGCCAGCAGTTTATCTGCCAGGGACACCACTGAAGCTTTCTTT.

Turning to this clone: This sample also contains other DNA sequences that code for the same CDR3. J is TRBJ2-1 and V is TRBV7-3; D is unclear. This CDR3 has 15 amino acids. V was pared by 2 bases and J by 0 bases, with 8 bases between. CDR1 and CDR2 from the germline V gene are SGHTA and FQGTGA. As DNA, the CDR3 is TGTGCCAGCAGCTTAGGTACAAGCTCCTACAATGAGCAGTTCTTC. This translates into CASSLGTSSYNEQFF.

The chain recombines TRBV5-1 with TRBJ2-2, with TRBD2 matching 7 bases. With V trimmed by 5 bases and J by 6 bases, 10 bases remained unmatched. The CDR3 runs to 15 residues. Germline V gives CDR1 SGHRS, CDR2 YFSETQ. This chain's CDR3 is CASRLLADLAGELFF. The CDR3 nucleotides are TGCGCCAGCAGGCTTCTAGCGGATTTGGCCGGGGAGCTGTTTTTT.

The chain carries TRBV6-1 and TRBJ2-7, with D unresolved. V lost 3 bases and J 3 bases, leaving 6 bases between the germline ends. This CDR3 is 12 amino acids long. Looked up from germline, CDR1 is MNHNS and CDR2 is SASEGT. The CDR3 DNA sequence: TGTGCCAGCAGTGAGTTCAACTACGAGCAGTACTTC. It specifies CASSEFNYEQYF.

The CDR3 DNA reads TGTGCCAGCAGGACAGGGGGCGCGGGAGAAAAACTGTTTTTT. Amino acids: CASRTGGAGEKLFF. This chain links TRBV28 with TRBJ1-4, with 10 positions matching TRBD1. CDR3 length: 14 amino acids. Germline-derived CDR1 and CDR2 are MDHEN and SYDVKM. V shed 6 bases and J 8 bases; nucleotides not matched to a gene: 6.

The chain uses TRBV27 and TRBJ2-5; 11 positions match TRBD2. The V and J ends lost 2 bases and 2 bases, in that order; junction bases with no gene match: 4. Germline CDR1 MNHEY, CDR2 SMNVEV (reference sequence). The CDR3 spans 16 residues. The CDR3 DNA reads TGTGCCAGCAGTTTAGGCCGACTAGCGGGACAAGAGACCCAGTACTTC. Amino acids: CASSLGRLAGQETQYF.

This chain joins TRBV2 and TRBJ1-1; unclear D gene. V gave up 6 bases and J gave up 8 bases, with 7 bases separating them. The CDR3 runs to 10 residues. In germline, CDR1 is SNHLY, CDR2 FYNNEI. CDR3 residues: CASSRREAFF. The DNA for the CDR3 is TGTGCCAGCAGCCGCAGGGAAGCTTTCTTT.

The chain carries TRBV19 and TRBJ2-2, with 10 bases identical to TRBD2. The V gene end was trimmed by 4 bases and the J gene end by 7 bases; junction bases not matched to a gene: 9. This CDR3 region has 16 residues. The germline gives CDR1 LNHDA, CDR2 SQIVND (reference sequence). CDR3 residues: CASSTQGLADYGELFF. The CDR3 coding sequence is TGTGCCAGTAGTACCCAAGGACTAGCGGATTACGGGGAGCTGTTTTTT.

This chain links TRBV6-5 with TRBJ2-1; 10 bases are a match to TRBD1. Germline CDR1 MNHEY, CDR2 SVGAGI. J gave up 6 bases and V 8 bases, and 4 bases lay outside the gene matches. CDR3 length equals 13 residues. In nucleotides, the CDR3 is TGTGCCAGCGGGCGGGACAGGGGCAATGAGCAGTTCTTC. Its protein product is CASGRDRGNEQFF.

J is TRBJ2-1 and V is TRBV9, with 9 bases matching TRBD2. Germline V gene sequence: CDR1 SGDLS, CDR2 YYNGEE. The CDR3 is 16 residues long. J was trimmed by 4 bases and V by 0 bases; bases with no gene match: 5. CDR3 bases: TGTGCCAGCAGCGTAGGGTCCCTAGCGGGATACAATGAGCAGTTCTTC. Its protein product is CASSVGSLAGYNEQFF.

The count of this clone is one. The chain combines TRBV9 with TRBJ2-1; D not certain. Trimming removed 4 bases at V and 0 bases at J, with 8 bases between. The CDR3 extends over 14 amino acids. The germline V gene encodes CDR1 SGDLS and CDR2 YYNGEE. In nucleotides, the CDR3 is TGTGCCAGCAGCATCATGAGCTCCTACAATGAGCAGTTCTTC. Amino acid sequence: CASSIMSSYNEQFF.

This clone has just a few counts. The chain has TRBV5-1 and TRBJ1-2; 7 bases fit TRBD1. The germline V gene encodes CDR1 SGHRS and CDR2 YFSETQ. V shed 3 bases, J shed 4 bases, and the junction held 6 bases outside the gene matches. The CDR3 covers 14 residues. The CDR3 is CASSSQGVGYGYTF. The DNA for the CDR3 is TGCGCCAGCAGCTCCCAGGGGGTCGGCTATGGCTACACCTTC.

DNA for the CDR3: TGTGCCAGCAGTTTGCGGCGGAACTATGGCTACACCTTC. Its protein product is CASSLRRNYGYTF. This chain links TRBV12-3 or TRBV12-4 with TRBJ1-2; the D is unclear. This CDR3 region has 13 residues. V lost 3 bases, J lost 2 bases, and 7 bases lay in between.

This clone was seen a single time. The gene calls are TRBV29-1 and TRBJ1-2; 9 positions match TRBD1. This CDR3 is 12 amino acids long. CDR1 SQVTM and CDR2 ANQGSEA come from the germline V gene. Trimming took 3 bases from V and 10 from J; bases not matched to a gene: 6. CDR3 sequence reads: CSVDRDREVYTF. In DNA form, the CDR3 reads TGCAGCGTTGACCGGGACAGGGAGGTCTACACCTTC.

The chain joins TRBV5-5 to TRBJ1-5, with 8 nucleotides matching TRBD1. The trim removed 4 bases at V and 4 bases at J, leaving 4 bases unmatched. There are 14 residues in the CDR3. Per the germline V gene, CDR1 is SGHKS and CDR2 is YYEKEE (reference sequence). In nucleotides, the CDR3 is TGTGCCAGCAGCATACGGACAGGGAATCAGCCCCAGCATTTT. It is translated as CASSIRTGNQPQHF.

The chain combines TRBV28 with TRBJ2-5; D might be TRBD2 (5 bases). V was clipped by 8 bases and J by 10 bases, with 17 bases between them. CDR3 length: 12 amino acids. The germline V gene has CDR1 MDHEN and CDR2 SYDVKM. The CDR3 DNA reads as TGTGCCAGCGGATTCCTTAACGGGGTCCAGTACTTC. Encoded protein: CASGFLNGVQYF.

This chain joins TRBV6-5 and TRBJ1-2; D ambiguous. The CDR3 runs 14 residues. V was cut by 2 bases and J by 0 bases, with 7 bases left in between. Germline CDR1 is MNHEY and CDR2 is SVGAGI. CDR3 residues: CASSYAGSNYGYTF. CDR3 DNA sequence: TGTGCCAGCAGTTACGCAGGATCTAACTATGGCTACACCTTC.

In regard to this clone: Relative to the germline gene, one junction end is altered; a read error may explain this. CDR3: CASRRNNEQFF. For the CDR3, the DNA is TGTGCCAGCAGGCGGAACAACGAGCAGTTCTTC. V is TRBV3-1 (or the pseudogene TRBV3-2) and J is TRBJ2-1, with D unresolved. The CDR3 is 11 residues long. CDR1 is LGHDT and CDR2 is YNNKEL in the germline V gene (reference sequence).

The chain uses TRBV28 and TRBJ1-2, with a tentative D call TRBD1 (5 bases). The germline gives CDR1 MDHEN, CDR2 SYDVKM. With 8 bases removed from V and 2 bases from J, the gap between germline ends came to 15 bases. CDR3 length: 14 residues. CDR3 in DNA: TGTGCCAGCCACATGGCGGGGGAAAACTATGGCTACACCTTC. It codes for CASHMAGENYGYTF.

This clone was seen a few times. In DNA form, the CDR3 reads TGTGCCACCAGCAGAGAGGCATCTGAGCAGTTCTTC. Translated: CATSREASEQFF. The chain links TRBV15 to TRBJ2-1; D is unresolved. The CDR3 contains 12 residues. CDR1 is LNHNV and CDR2 is YYDKDF in the germline V gene (reference sequence). V lost 0 bases and J lost 9, with 6 bases in between.

The gene calls are TRBV10-3 and TRBJ1-1; unclear D gene. This CDR3 is 15 amino acids long. V lost 2 bases and J 0 bases, leaving 10 bases between the germline ends. Per germline, CDR1 ENHRY and CDR2 SYGVKD. CDR3 sequence (DNA): TGTGCCATCAGTGAGCAATATGGGCTGAACACTGAAGCTTTCTTT. Translation gives CAISEQYGLNTEAFF.

This clone has only one observation. The chain links TRBV5-1 to TRBJ2-2; 8 bases map to TRBD2. The V and J ends lost 3 bases and 4 bases, in that order; junction bases with no gene match: 5. The CDR3 runs to 15 residues. CDR1 SGHRS and CDR2 YFSETQ come from the germline V gene. The DNA for the CDR3 is TGCGCCAGCAGCTGGAGCGGGAGACCCACCGGGGAGCTGTTTTTT. It codes for CASSWSGRPTGELFF.

The genes are TRBV7-9 and TRBJ1-3, with a tentative D call TRBD1 (5 bases). Trimming left V 5 bases short and J 2 bases short, with 13 bases between. From germline, CDR1 is SEHNR and CDR2 FQNEAQ (reference sequence). The CDR3 covers 15 residues. CDR3 DNA: TGTGCCAGCAGCCTTAATGGGGCAACTGGAAACACCATATATTTT. It yields the protein CASSLNGATGNTIYF.

J is TRBJ2-1 and V is TRBV7-6, with TRBD2 matching over 11 bases. CDR3 length equals 15 residues. The V gene's germline CDR1 is SGHVS and CDR2 FNYEAQ. V gave up 2 bases and J gave up 6 bases; unmatched junction bases: 3. CDR3 loop: CASSLLGTSGNEQFF. CDR3 DNA sequence: TGTGCCAGCAGCTTACTAGGGACTAGCGGCAATGAGCAGTTCTTC.

The chain combines TRBV10-3 with TRBJ2-2, with 13 bases aligning to TRBD2. The CDR3 sequence is 15 residues long. V lost 7 bases and J lost 4; bases outside the gene matches: 3. Per germline, CDR1 ENHRY and CDR2 SYGVKD. The CDR3 sequence is CAITRLAGGTGELFF. The DNA of the CDR3 is TGTGCCATCACTCGACTAGCGGGGGGCACCGGGGAGCTGTTTTTT.

The rearrangement links TRBV2 to TRBJ1-3, with no clear D. CDR1 is SNHLY, CDR2 FYNNEI, per germline. Deletions cut 7 bases from V and 3 bases from J, with 16 bases between. The CDR3 covers 15 residues. The CDR3 loop is CASTTSGSRGNTIYF. The CDR3 nucleotides read TGTGCCAGCACAACCTCCGGGTCTCGTGGAAACACCATATATTTT.